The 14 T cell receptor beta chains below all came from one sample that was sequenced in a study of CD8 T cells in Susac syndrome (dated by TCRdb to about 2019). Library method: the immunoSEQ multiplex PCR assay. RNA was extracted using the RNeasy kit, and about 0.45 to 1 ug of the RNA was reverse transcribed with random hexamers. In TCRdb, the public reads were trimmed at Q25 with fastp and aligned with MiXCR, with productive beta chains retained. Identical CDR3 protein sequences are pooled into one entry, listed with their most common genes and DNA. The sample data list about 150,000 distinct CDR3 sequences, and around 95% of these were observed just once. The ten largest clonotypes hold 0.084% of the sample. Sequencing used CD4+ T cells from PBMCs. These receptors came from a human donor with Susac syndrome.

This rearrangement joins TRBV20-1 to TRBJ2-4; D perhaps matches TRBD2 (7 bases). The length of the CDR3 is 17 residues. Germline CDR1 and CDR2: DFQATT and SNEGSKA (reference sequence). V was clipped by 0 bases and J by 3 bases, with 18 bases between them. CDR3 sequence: CSARDPRGGPLKNIQYF. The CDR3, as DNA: TGCAGTGCTAGAGATCCGAGGGGGGGGCCCCTCAAAAACATTCAGTACTTC.

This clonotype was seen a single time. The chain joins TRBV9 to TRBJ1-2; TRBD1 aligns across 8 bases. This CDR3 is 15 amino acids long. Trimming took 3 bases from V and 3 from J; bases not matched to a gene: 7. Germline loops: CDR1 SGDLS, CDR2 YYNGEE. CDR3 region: CASSAQTGVDYGYTF. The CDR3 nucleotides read TGTGCCAGCAGCGCCCAGACAGGGGTTGACTATGGCTACACCTTC.

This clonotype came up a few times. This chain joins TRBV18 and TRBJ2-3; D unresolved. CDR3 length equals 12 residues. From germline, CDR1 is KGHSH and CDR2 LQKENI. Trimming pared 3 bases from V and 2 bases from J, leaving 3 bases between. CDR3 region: CASSPPTDTQYF. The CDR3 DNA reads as TGTGCCAGCTCACCTCCCACAGATACGCAGTATTTT.

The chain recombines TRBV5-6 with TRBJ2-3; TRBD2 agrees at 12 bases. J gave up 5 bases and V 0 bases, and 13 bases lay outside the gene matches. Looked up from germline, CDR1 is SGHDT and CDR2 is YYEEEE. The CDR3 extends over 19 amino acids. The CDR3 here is CASSLGGLAGFGGEDTQYF. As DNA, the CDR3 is TGTGCCAGCAGCTTGGGAGGACTAGCGGGGTTCGGCGGGGAAGATACGCAGTATTTT.

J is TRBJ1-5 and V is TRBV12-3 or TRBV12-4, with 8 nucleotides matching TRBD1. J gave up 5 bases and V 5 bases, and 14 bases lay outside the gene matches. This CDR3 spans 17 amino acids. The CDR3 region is CASSQGSGTGMDQPQHF. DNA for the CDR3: TGTGCCAGCAGTCAAGGGTCCGGGACAGGAATGGATCAGCCCCAGCATTTT.

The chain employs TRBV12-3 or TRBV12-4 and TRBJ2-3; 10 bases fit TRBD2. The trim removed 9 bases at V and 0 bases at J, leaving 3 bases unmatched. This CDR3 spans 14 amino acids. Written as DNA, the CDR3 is TGTGCCAGTGGACTAGCGGCTAGCACAGATACGCAGTATTTT. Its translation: CASGLAASTDTQYF.

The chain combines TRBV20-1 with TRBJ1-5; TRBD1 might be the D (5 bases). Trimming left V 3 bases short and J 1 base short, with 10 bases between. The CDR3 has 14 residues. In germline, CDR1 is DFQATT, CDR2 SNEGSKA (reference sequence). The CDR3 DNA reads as TGCAGTGCTAGCTCGGGGGGGAGCAATCAGCCCCAGCATTTT. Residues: CSASSGGSNQPQHF.

CDR3 residues: CASSETWGAGETQYF. In nucleotides, the CDR3 is TGTGCCAGCAGTGAAACTTGGGGGGCGGGAGAGACCCAGTACTTC. J is TRBJ2-5 and V is TRBV6-1; possibly TRBD1 or TRBD2 for D (6 bases each). CDR1 is MNHNS and CDR2 is SASEGT in the germline V gene. The CDR3 is made up of 15 amino acids. V shed 2 bases and J shed 4 bases, with 14 bases lying between them.

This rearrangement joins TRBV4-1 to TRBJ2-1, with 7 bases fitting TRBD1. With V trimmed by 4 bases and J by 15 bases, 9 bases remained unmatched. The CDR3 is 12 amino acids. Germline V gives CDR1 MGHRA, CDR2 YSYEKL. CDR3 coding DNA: TGCGCCAGCAGCCCCACAGGGGCGGCGCGGTTCTTC. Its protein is CASSPTGAARFF.

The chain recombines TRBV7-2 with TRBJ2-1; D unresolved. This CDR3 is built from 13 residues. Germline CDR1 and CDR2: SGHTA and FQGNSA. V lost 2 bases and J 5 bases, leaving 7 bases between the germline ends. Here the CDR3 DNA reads TGTGCCAGCAGCTTAACCCCTCACAATGAGCAGTTCTTC. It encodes CASSLTPHNEQFF. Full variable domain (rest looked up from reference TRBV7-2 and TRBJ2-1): GAGVSQSPSNKVTEKGKDVELRCDPISGHTALYWYRQSLGQGLEFLIYFQGNSAPDKSGLPSDRFSAERTGGSVSTLTIQRTQQEDSAVYLCASSLTPHNEQFFGPGTRLTVL.

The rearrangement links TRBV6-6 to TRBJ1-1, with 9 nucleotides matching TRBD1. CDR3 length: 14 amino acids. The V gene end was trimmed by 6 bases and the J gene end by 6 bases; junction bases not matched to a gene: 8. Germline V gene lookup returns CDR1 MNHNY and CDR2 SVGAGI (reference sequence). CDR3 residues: CASRWDREIPEAFF. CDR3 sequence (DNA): TGTGCCAGCAGATGGGACAGGGAAATCCCTGAAGCTTTCTTT.

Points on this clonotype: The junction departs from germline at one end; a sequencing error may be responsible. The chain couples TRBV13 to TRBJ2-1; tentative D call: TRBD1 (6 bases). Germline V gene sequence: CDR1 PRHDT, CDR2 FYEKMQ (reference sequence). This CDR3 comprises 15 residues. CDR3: CASSLGGPSYNEQFF. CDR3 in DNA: TGTGCCAGCAGCCTAGGGGGACCTTCCTACAATGAGCAGTTCTTC.

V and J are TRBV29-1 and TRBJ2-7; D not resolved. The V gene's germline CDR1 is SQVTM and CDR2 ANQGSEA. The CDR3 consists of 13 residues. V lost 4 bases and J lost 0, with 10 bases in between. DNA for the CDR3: TGCAGCGTTGGGTCACAATTCTCCTACGAGCAGTACTTC. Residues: CSVGSQFSYEQYF.

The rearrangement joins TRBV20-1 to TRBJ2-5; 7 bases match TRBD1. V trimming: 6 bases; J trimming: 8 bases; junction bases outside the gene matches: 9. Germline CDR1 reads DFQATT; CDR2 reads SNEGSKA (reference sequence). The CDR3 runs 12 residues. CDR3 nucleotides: TGCAGTGCAGGACAGGTCGGGGACACCCAGTACTTC. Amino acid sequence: CSAGQVGDTQYF.